What follows are 22 T cell receptor beta chains derived from one specimen sequenced in a study of regulatory T cells in long-lasting Graves disease. The authors built TCR beta libraries using iRepertoire HTBI primers and Arm-PCR of CDR3 regions. TCRdb re-called the multiplex PCR reads with MiXCR, one entry per CDR3 protein. The sample consists of over 400,000 distinct CDR3 sequences, around 13% of them appearing once. Time point described: newly diagnosed GD, antithyroid drugs for less than 3 months. RNA isolated from PBMCs was used to make the TCR library. The data were also submitted as part of a second study, on T cells in Graves' hyperthyroidism and ophthalmopathy.

The sequences come from peripheral blood mononuclear cells (PBMCs), collected at new diagnosis, from a patient treated with antithyroid drugs. Receptors were obtained from a woman in her forties or fifties with Graves disease.

The J gene is TRBJ2-2, the V gene TRBV5-1, with a weak D call TRBD2 (6 bases). Germline loops: CDR1 SGHRS, CDR2 YFSETQ. Deletions cut 6 bases from V and 0 bases from J, with 15 bases between. The CDR3 extends over 16 amino acids. CDR3 region: CASNPGVTTNTGELFF. The CDR3 nucleotides read TGCGCCAGCAACCCGGGGGTGACAACGAACACCGGGGAGCTGTTTTTT. Full variable domain (outside the CDR3, taken from reference TRBV5-1 and TRBJ2-2): KAGVTQTPRYLIKTRGQQVTLSCSPISGHRSVSWYQQTPGQGLQFLFEYFSETQRNKGNFPGRFSGRQFSNSRSEMNVSTLELGDSALYLCASNPGVTTNTGELFFGEGSRLTVL.

Ten or more counts support this clonotype. The genes are TRBV28 and TRBJ2-5, with TRBD2 matching over 7 bases. The V segment lost 4 bases and the J segment 0 bases; nucleotides outside the gene matches: 11. The CDR3 has 17 residues. Germline V lookup: CDR1 MDHEN, CDR2 SYDVKM. The DNA of the CDR3 is TGTGCCAGCAGTTGGGCGTTTTTGGGAGGGGACCAAGAGACCCAGTACTTC. It codes for CASSWAFLGGDQETQYF.

This clonotype was observed many times. The rearrangement uses TRBV7-9 and TRBJ2-7; 11 nucleotides line up with TRBD2. Per the germline V gene, CDR1 is SEHNR and CDR2 is FQNEAQ (reference sequence). This CDR3 region has 15 residues. V lost 2 bases and J lost 3; bases outside the gene matches: 3. The CDR3, as DNA: TGTGCCAGCAGCTTATTCCTAGCGGGAGGCTACGAGCAGTACTTC. Residues: CASSLFLAGGYEQYF.

The V and J genes are TRBV20-1 and TRBJ1-2; 7 bases align to TRBD1. The CDR3 contains 14 residues. Germline V CDR1 and CDR2: DFQATT, SNEGSKA (reference sequence). Trimming at V came to 3 bases and at J to 4 bases, leaving 8 bases not matched to a gene. Written as DNA, the CDR3 is TGCAGTGCTAGGGAGACAGGGATCATCTATGGCTACACCTTC. Translated, it gives CSARETGIIYGYTF.

A few counts support this clonotype. This sequence joins TRBV28 and TRBJ1-4; D may be TRBD1 (6 bases). Germline CDR1 MDHEN, CDR2 SYDVKM. Trimming cost V 4 bases and J 4 bases, with 16 bases left between them. This CDR3 contains 16 residues. The chain's CDR3 is CASSSPTGPGNEKLFF. The CDR3 coding sequence is TGTGCCAGCAGTTCCCCTACAGGGCCGGGTAATGAAAAACTGTTTTTT.

This clonotype was seen repeatedly, ten times or more. V usage is TRBV28 and J usage is TRBJ2-7; maybe TRBD1 (5 bases). The V end lost 5 bases, the J end lost 0 bases, and 14 bases lay between the germline ends. Germline V gene data show CDR1 as MDHEN and CDR2 as SYDVKM. CDR3 length equals 15 residues. CDR3 sequence (DNA): TGTGCCAGCAGTGCACAGGAGACTTACTCCTACGAGCAGTACTTC. Its protein is CASSAQETYSYEQYF.

Details on this clonotype: With a much larger clone just one base away, this may be a read error. The conserved phenylalanine or tryptophan is not found at the CDR3 terminus, so this likely reflects a read error. The rearrangement joins TRBV11-2 to TRBJ2-7; 7 bases agree with TRBD2. With V trimmed by 1 base and J by 4 bases, 1 base remained unmatched. The CDR3 covers 13 residues. From germline, CDR1 is SGHAT and CDR2 FQNNGV. The DNA of the CDR3 is TGTGCCAGCAGCTTAGGTAGCGGGTACGAGCAGTACTTA. Translating gives CASSLGSGYEQYL.

The chain joins TRBV24-1 to TRBJ1-1, with 7 bases matching TRBD1. CDR1 is KGHDR and CDR2 is SFDVKD in the germline V gene. V shed 7 bases, J shed 4 bases, and the junction held 5 bases outside the gene matches. The CDR3 sequence is 13 residues long. CDR3 nucleotide sequence: TGTGCCACCAGATTAGCAGGGGGCACTGAAGCTTTCTTT. This translates into CATRLAGGTEAFF.

Many counts were recorded for this clonotype. The chain combines TRBV30 with TRBJ2-7, with TRBD2 matching over 7 bases. Looked up from germline, CDR1 is GTSNPN and CDR2 is SVGIG (reference sequence). The CDR3 is 14 residues long. V trimming: 2 bases; J trimming: 4 bases; junction bases outside the gene matches: 8. The chain's CDR3 is CAWSSGTMTYEQYF. Written as DNA, the CDR3 is TGTGCCTGGAGTAGCGGGACTATGACTTACGAGCAGTACTTC.

The rearrangement uses TRBV20-1 and TRBJ2-4; 8 bases are shared with TRBD1. Trimming cost V 6 bases and J 3 bases; bases outside gene matches: 10. The germline V gene has CDR1 DFQATT and CDR2 SNEGSKA (reference sequence). This CDR3 is 15 amino acids long. CDR3 coding DNA: TGCAGTGCACCCGGACAGGGAAGAGGCAAAAACATTCAGTACTTC. Translating it yields CSAPGQGRGKNIQYF.

This clonotype has at least ten counts. The chain recombines TRBV6-1 with TRBJ2-3; no firm D call. CDR1 and CDR2 (germline): MNHNS, SASEGT. Trimming took 6 bases from V and 1 from J, leaving 14 bases between them. CDR3 length equals 15 residues. This CDR3 reads CASSHPTGGTDTQYF. The CDR3 DNA reads as TGTGCCAGCAGCCACCCAACTGGAGGCACAGATACGCAGTATTTT.

This clonotype was counted only a few times. The rearrangement uses TRBV27 and TRBJ1-5; D unresolved. CDR3 size: 15 residues. Germline lookup yields CDR1 MNHEY and CDR2 SMNVEV (reference sequence). Trimming left V 0 bases short and J 2 bases short, with 8 bases between. The CDR3, as DNA: TGTGCCAGCAGTTTATCGTCTCTCGGCAATCAGCCCCAGCATTTT. Protein: CASSLSSLGNQPQHF.

In its sample, this clonotype was seen many times. The CDR3 protein is CASSERKQSYEQYF. The CDR3 DNA sequence: TGTGCCAGCAGTGAACGTAAACAGAGCTACGAGCAGTACTTC. The chain joins TRBV2 to TRBJ2-7; the D is unclear. Trimming left V 2 bases short and J 3 bases short, with 11 bases between. In germline, CDR1 is SNHLY, CDR2 FYNNEI. This CDR3 comprises 14 residues.

Ten or more counts support this clonotype. The rearrangement links TRBV7-8 to TRBJ2-7, with 8 bases aligning to TRBD2. The germline gives CDR1 SGHVS, CDR2 FQNEAQ. J was trimmed by 7 bases and V by 5 bases; bases with no gene match: 10. The CDR3 has 14 amino acids. The CDR3 bases are TGTGCCAGCAGCACGAGGCTAGCGGGCAAGGAGCAGTACTTC. This gives the protein CASSTRLAGKEQYF. The complete variable domain, with remaining parts taken from reference TRBV7-8 and TRBJ2-7, reads GAGVSQSPRYKVAKRGQDVALRCDPISGHVSLFWYQQALGQGPEFLTYFQNEAQLDKSGLPSDRFFAERPEGSVSTLKIQRTQQEDSAVYLCASSTRLAGKEQYFGPGTRLTVT.

For this clonotype: A junction end diverges from the germline sequence, so it may reflect a read error. The V gene is TRBV7-9, the J gene TRBJ2-1, with D tentatively TRBD1 (5 bases). Germline CDR1 is SEHNR and CDR2 is FQNEAQ (reference sequence). The CDR3 covers 12 residues. The DNA for the CDR3 is TGTGCCAGCAGCTCCAGGGTCCATGAGCAGTCCTTC. Encoded protein: CASSSRVHEQSF.

Many counts were recorded for this clonotype. The V call is TRBV2, the J call TRBJ2-1; 7 bases match TRBD1. Losses at the gene ends were 4 bases for V and 6 bases for J; bases not matched to a gene: 3. There are 13 residues in the CDR3. Per germline, CDR1 SNHLY and CDR2 FYNNEI. CDR3 DNA: TGTGCCAGCAGTGGGACAGGCATCAATGAGCAGTTCTTC. It yields the protein CASSGTGINEQFF.

There are a few counts of this clonotype. The chain carries TRBV24-1 and TRBJ2-1, with 11 bases fitting TRBD2. V gave up 2 bases and J gave up 0 bases; unmatched junction bases: 5. CDR3 size: 18 residues. Germline CDR1 KGHDR, CDR2 SFDVKD. CDR3 coding DNA: TGTGCCACCAGTGATTCGGGACTAGCGGTCTCCTCCTACAATGAGCAGTTCTTC. Protein: CATSDSGLAVSSYNEQFF.

This clonotype was detected ten times or more. This CDR3 is CASRGLAGGPVLGGSYNEQFF. DNA of the CDR3: TGTGCCAGCAGGGGACTAGCGGGAGGGCCGGTTCTAGGGGGCTCCTACAATGAGCAGTTCTTC. The V call is TRBV6-1, the J call TRBJ2-1; the match to TRBD2 covers 16 bases. With 6 bases clipped from V and 0 bases from J, the junction kept 14 bases outside the gene matches. The germline V gene encodes CDR1 MNHNS and CDR2 SASEGT. This CDR3 region has 21 residues.

This clonotype was recorded at least ten times. The V call is TRBV15, the J call TRBJ1-5; D remains ambiguous. CDR1 and CDR2 (germline): LNHNV, YYDKDF (reference sequence). This CDR3 is 13 amino acids long. Trimming left V 1 base short and J 6 bases short, with 7 bases between. CDR3 bases: TGTGCCACCAGCAGAGCTAAGGTTCAGCCCCAGCATTTT. This sequence encodes CATSRAKVQPQHF.

To note about this clonotype: Relative to the germline gene, one junction end is altered; a read error may explain this. The chain uses TRBV7-9 and TRBJ2-5; TRBD1 aligns across 9 bases. The CDR3 consists of 17 residues. In germline, CDR1 is SEHNR, CDR2 FQNEAQ (reference sequence). The CDR3 protein is CASSLFGQRDREETLYF. The CDR3 coding sequence is TGTGCCAGCAGCTTATTCGGCCAAAGGGACAGGGAAGAGACCCTGTACTTC.

This sequence joins TRBV19 and TRBJ1-5; no clear D gene. The germline V gene encodes CDR1 LNHDA and CDR2 SQIVND (reference sequence). The CDR3 is made up of 16 amino acids. The germline V and J ends were trimmed by 0 bases and 3 bases, with 12 bases remaining between them. The CDR3 DNA reads as TGTGCCAGTAGTATAGATCACGGGGAGGACAATCAGCCCCAGCATTTT. This sequence encodes CASSIDHGEDNQPQHF. Full variable domain (remainder filled in from reference TRBV19 and TRBJ1-5): DGGITQSPKYLFRKEGQNVTLSCEQNLNHDAMYWYRQDPGQGLRLIYYSQIVNDFQKGDIAEGYSVSREKKESFPLTVTSAQKNPTAFYLCASSIDHGEDNQPQHFGDGTRLSIL.

This clonotype was recorded at least ten times. The chain links TRBV12-3 or TRBV12-4 to TRBJ2-1; D may be TRBD2 (6 bases). This CDR3 is 14 amino acids long. Trimming cost V 3 bases and J 12 bases, with 18 bases left between them. The CDR3 reads CASSFGGTSTRQFF. For the CDR3, the DNA is TGTGCCAGCAGTTTTGGCGGGACCTCAACTAGGCAGTTCTTC.